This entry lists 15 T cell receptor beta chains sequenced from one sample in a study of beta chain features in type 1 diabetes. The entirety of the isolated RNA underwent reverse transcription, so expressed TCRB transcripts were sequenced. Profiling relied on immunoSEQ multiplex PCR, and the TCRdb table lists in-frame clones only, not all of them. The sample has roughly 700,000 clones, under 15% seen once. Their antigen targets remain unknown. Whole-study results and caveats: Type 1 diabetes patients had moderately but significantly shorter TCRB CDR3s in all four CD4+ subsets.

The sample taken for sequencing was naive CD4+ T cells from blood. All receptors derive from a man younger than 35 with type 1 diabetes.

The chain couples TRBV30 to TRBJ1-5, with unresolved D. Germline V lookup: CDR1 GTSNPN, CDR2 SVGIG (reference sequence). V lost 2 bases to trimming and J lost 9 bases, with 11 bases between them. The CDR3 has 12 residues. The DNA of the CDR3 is TGTGCCTGGAGTAACTCCGTTTCGCCCCAGCATTTT. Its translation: CAWSNSVSPQHF.

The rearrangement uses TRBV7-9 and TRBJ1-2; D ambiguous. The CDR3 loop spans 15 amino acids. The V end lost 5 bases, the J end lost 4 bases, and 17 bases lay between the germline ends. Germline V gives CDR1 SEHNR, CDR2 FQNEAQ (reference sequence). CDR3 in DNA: TGTGCCAGCAGCCCCGAGGGAGGAGCGGCCTATGGCTACACCTTC. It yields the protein CASSPEGGAAYGYTF.

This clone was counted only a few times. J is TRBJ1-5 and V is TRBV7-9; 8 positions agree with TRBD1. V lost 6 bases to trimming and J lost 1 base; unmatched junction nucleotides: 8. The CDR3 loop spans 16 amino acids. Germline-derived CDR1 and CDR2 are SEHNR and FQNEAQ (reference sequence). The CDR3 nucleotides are TGTGCCAGCAGTCTGGGGCAGGGGGCGAGCAATCAGCCCCAGCATTTT. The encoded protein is CASSLGQGASNQPQHF.

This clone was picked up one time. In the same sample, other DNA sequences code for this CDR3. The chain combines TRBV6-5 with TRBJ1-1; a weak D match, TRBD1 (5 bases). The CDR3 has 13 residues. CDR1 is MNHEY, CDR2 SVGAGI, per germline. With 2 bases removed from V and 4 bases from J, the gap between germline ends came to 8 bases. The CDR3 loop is CASSYGAGTEAFF. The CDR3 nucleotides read TGTGCCAGCAGTTACGGGGCCGGCACTGAAGCTTTCTTT.

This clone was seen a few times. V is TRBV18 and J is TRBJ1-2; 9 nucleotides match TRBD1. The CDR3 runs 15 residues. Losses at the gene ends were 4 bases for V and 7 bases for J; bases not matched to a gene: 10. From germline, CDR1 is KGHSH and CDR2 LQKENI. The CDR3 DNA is TGTGCCAGCTCACAGGACAGGGGTGTCGTAGGTGGCTACACCTTC. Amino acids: CASSQDRGVVGGYTF.

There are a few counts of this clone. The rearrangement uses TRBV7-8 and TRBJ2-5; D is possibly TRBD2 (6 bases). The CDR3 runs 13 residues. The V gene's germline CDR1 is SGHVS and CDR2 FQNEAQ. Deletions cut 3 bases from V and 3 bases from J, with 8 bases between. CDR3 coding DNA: TGTGCCAGCAGCTTCCGGAGGGAAGAGACCCAGTACTTC. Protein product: CASSFRREETQYF.

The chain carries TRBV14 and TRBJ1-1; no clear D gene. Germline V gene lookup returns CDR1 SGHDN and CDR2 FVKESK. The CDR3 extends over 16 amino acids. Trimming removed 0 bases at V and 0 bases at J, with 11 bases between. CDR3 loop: CASSQEGPRLNTEAFF. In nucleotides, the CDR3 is TGTGCCAGCAGCCAAGAAGGCCCCCGATTGAACACTGAAGCTTTCTTT.

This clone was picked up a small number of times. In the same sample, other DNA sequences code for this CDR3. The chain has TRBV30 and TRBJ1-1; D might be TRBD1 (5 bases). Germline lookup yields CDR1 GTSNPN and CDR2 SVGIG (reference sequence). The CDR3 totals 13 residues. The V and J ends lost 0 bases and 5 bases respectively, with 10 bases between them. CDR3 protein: CAWSVGGPTEAFF. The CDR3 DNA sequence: TGTGCCTGGAGTGTCGGGGGTCCTACTGAAGCTTTCTTT.

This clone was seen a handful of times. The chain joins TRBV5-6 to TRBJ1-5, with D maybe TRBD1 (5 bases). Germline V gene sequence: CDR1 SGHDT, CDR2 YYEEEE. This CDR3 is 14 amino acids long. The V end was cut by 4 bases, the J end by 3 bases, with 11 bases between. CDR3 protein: CASSRDGSNQPQHF. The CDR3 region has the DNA TGTGCCAGCAGCCGGGACGGATCCAATCAGCCCCAGCATTTT.

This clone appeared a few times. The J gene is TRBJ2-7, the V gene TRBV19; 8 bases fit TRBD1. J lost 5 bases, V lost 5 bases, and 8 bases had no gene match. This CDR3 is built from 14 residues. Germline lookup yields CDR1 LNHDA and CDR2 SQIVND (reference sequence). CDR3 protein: CASSRGQGGNEQYF. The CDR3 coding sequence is TGTGCCAGTAGTCGTGGACAGGGTGGAAACGAGCAGTACTTC.

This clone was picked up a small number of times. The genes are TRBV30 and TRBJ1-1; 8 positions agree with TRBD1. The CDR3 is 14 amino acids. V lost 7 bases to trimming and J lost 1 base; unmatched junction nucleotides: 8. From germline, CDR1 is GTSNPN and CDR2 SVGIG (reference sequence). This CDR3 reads CALRTGTRNTEAFF. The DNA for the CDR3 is TGTGCCTTGAGGACAGGGACGAGGAACACTGAAGCTTTCTTT.

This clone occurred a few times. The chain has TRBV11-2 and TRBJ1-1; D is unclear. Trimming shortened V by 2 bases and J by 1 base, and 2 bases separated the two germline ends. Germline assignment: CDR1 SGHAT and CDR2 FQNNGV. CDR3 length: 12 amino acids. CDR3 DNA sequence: TGTGCCAGCAGCTTACAGAACACTGAAGCTTTCTTT. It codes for CASSLQNTEAFF.

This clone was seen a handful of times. This CDR3 reads CASSGDRGRSYEQYF. DNA of the CDR3: TGTGCCAGCAGTGGGGACAGGGGACGCTCCTACGAGCAGTACTTC. This sequence joins TRBV6-5 and TRBJ2-7, with 10 nucleotides matching TRBD1. The CDR3 extends over 15 amino acids. CDR1 is MNHEY and CDR2 is SVGAGI in the germline V gene. Trimming at V came to 5 bases and at J to 0 bases, leaving 4 bases not matched to a gene.

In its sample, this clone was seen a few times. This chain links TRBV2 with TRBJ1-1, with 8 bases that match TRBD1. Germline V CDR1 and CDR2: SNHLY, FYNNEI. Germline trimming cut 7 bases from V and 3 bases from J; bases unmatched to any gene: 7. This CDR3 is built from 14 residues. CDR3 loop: CASTPQGEDTEAFF. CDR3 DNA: TGTGCCAGCACACCACAGGGGGAGGACACTGAAGCTTTCTTT. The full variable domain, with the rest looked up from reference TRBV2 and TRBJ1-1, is EPEVTQTPSHQVTQMGQEVILRCVPISNHLYFYWYRQILGQKVEFLVSFYNNEISEKSEIFDDQFSVERPDGSNFTLKIRSTKLEDSAMYFCASTPQGEDTEAFFGQGTRLTVV.

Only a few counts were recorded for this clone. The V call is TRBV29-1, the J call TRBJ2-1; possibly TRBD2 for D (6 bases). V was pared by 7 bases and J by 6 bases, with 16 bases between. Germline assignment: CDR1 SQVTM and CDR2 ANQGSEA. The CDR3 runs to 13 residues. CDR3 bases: TGCAGCGGAGCCGGGACTCACTTCAATGAGCAGTTCTTC. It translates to CSGAGTHFNEQFF.